These 24 T cell receptor beta chains originate from one sample sequenced in a study of identical twins. TCRdb called the 5' RACE reads again in MiXCR, with one record for every CDR3 protein. The sample lists approximately 260,000 distinct CDR3 sequences; roughly 13% were seen once. Specimen: memory (CD45RO+) T cells sorted from blood. These receptors were taken from a woman younger than 35 in good health.

V usage is TRBV5-4 and J usage is TRBJ2-1; 9 bases agree with TRBD2. Per germline, CDR1 SGHNT and CDR2 YYREEE (reference sequence). The J segment lost 3 bases and the V segment lost 4 bases, leaving 14 bases of the junction unmatched. This CDR3 is built from 18 residues. The CDR3 spells CASSGSPISGSRYNEQFF. The CDR3 nucleotides read TGTGCCAGCAGCGGGAGCCCGATTAGCGGGAGTCGCTACAATGAGCAGTTCTTC.

J is TRBJ1-1 and V is TRBV2; the D is unclear. Trimming stripped 7 bases from V and 0 bases from J, with 12 bases between. The germline V gene encodes CDR1 SNHLY and CDR2 FYNNEI. The CDR3 sequence is 14 residues long. This CDR3 reads CASIGAGMNTEAFF. DNA for the CDR3: TGTGCCAGCATCGGAGCGGGTATGAACACTGAAGCTTTCTTT.

The sample holds many counts of this clonotype. The genes are TRBV12-3 or TRBV12-4 and TRBJ2-4; D call uncertain. The CDR3 is made up of 14 amino acids. Trimming took off 7 bases at V and 0 bases at J, with 10 bases between the two ends. Here the CDR3 reads CASIEEKAKNIQYF. The CDR3 DNA is TGTGCCAGCATAGAGGAGAAAGCCAAAAACATTCAGTACTTC.

This clonotype has only a few counts. This chain uses TRBV12-3 or TRBV12-4 with TRBJ1-4; D is perhaps TRBD1 (5 bases). The CDR3 has 14 residues. V lost 5 bases, J lost 7 bases, and 14 bases lay in between. CDR3 DNA: TGTGCCAGCAGTCTTAGCGCCGGGACTGAAAAACTGTTTTTT. Amino acids: CASSLSAGTEKLFF.

This clonotype was seen a few times. This chain uses TRBV12-3 or TRBV12-4 with TRBJ2-1, with 7 bases matching TRBD2. The CDR3 runs to 15 residues. The ends lost 5 bases at V and 1 base at J; junction bases unmatched: 5. The chain's CDR3 is CASSTGLVSYNEQFF. For the CDR3, the DNA is TGTGCCAGCAGTACCGGACTAGTATCCTACAATGAGCAGTTCTTC.

The CDR3 DNA reads as TGTGCCACGAACATCGGGCAGCAGGAGACCCAGTACTTC. Its protein product is CATNIGQQETQYF. The rearrangement links TRBV10-3 to TRBJ2-5; D unresolved. V lost 10 bases and J 5 bases, leaving 17 bases between the germline ends. The CDR3 has 13 amino acids. In germline, CDR1 is ENHRY, CDR2 SYGVKD.

The chain employs TRBV5-1 and TRBJ2-6; D not resolved. CDR3 length: 13 amino acids. V lost 1 base and J lost 4, with 3 bases in between. CDR1 SGHRS and CDR2 YFSETQ come from the germline V gene. CDR3 residues: CASSLYGANVLTF. DNA of the CDR3: TGCGCCAGCAGCTTGTACGGGGCCAACGTCCTGACTTTC.

This clonotype was observed many times. The genes are TRBV5-1 and TRBJ2-7; either TRBD1 or TRBD2 may supply D (5 bases each). CDR1 is SGHRS and CDR2 is YFSETQ in the germline V gene. Trimming removed 1 base at V and 3 bases at J, with 29 bases between. This CDR3 region has 20 residues. The CDR3 loop is CASSLMKDSGYGQGDYEQYF. The CDR3 DNA reads TGCGCCAGCAGCTTGATGAAGGACTCGGGCTACGGGCAGGGAGACTACGAGCAGTACTTC.

V is TRBV20-1 and J is TRBJ2-1; TRBD2 matches 9 bases. The ends lost 1 base at V and 4 bases at J; junction bases unmatched: 5. Germline values: CDR1 DFQATT, CDR2 SNEGSKA (reference sequence). CDR3 length: 15 residues. CDR3 bases: TGCAGTGCTAGAGTACTAGCGGGCAGTTACAATGAGCAGTTCTTC. As protein: CSARVLAGSYNEQFF.

This clonotype was seen repeatedly, ten times or more. J is TRBJ2-1 and V is TRBV12-3 or TRBV12-4; perhaps TRBD2 as D (5 bases). This CDR3 is 11 amino acids long. V lost 6 bases and J 8 bases, leaving 8 bases between the germline ends. For the CDR3, the DNA is TGTGCCAGCAGATCGGGATATGAGCAGTTCTTC. Encoded protein: CASRSGYEQFF.

A few counts support this clonotype. The chain combines TRBV7-3 with TRBJ1-4, with 7 bases that match TRBD1. Trimming took 5 bases from V and 5 from J; bases not matched to a gene: 2. The CDR3 has 13 residues. Germline V lookup: CDR1 SGHTA, CDR2 FQGTGA. Here the CDR3 DNA reads TGTGCCAGCAGCCAGACAGGGAATGAAAAACTGTTTTTT. The encoded protein is CASSQTGNEKLFF.

The chain links TRBV25-1 to TRBJ2-5; D gene unclear. V was cut by 4 bases and J by 5 bases, with 14 bases left in between. The CDR3 has 14 residues. Germline V gene lookup returns CDR1 MGHDK and CDR2 SYGVNS. CDR3 sequence reads: CASSVNYPRETQYF. In DNA form, the CDR3 reads TGTGCCAGCAGTGTCAACTACCCCCGGGAGACCCAGTACTTC.

This clonotype showed up just a few times. The chain joins TRBV20-1 to TRBJ1-2; D perhaps matches TRBD1 (5 bases). V was clipped by 0 bases and J by 7 bases, with 9 bases between them. The CDR3 is 12 amino acids. CDR1 is DFQATT, CDR2 SNEGSKA, per germline (reference sequence). CDR3 region: CSARDKGVGYTF. In DNA form, the CDR3 reads TGCAGTGCTAGAGATAAAGGGGTTGGCTACACCTTC.

There are many counts of this clonotype. The V call is TRBV5-6, the J call TRBJ2-2; 8 bases align to TRBD2. Germline CDR1 and CDR2: SGHDT and YYEEEE. The CDR3 contains 15 residues. J was trimmed by 6 bases and V by 4 bases; bases with no gene match: 8. DNA of the CDR3: TGTGCCAGCAGCCCGGGACTAGTAGGCGCCGGGGAGCTGTTTTTT. Translated, it gives CASSPGLVGAGELFF.

This clonotype was counted between two and nine times. DNA of the CDR3: TGTGCCATCAGTGAGTCAGGGAACAATCAGCCCCAGCATTTT. Residues: CAISESGNNQPQHF. The gene calls are TRBV10-3 and TRBJ1-5, with D uncertain. Germline CDR1 and CDR2: ENHRY and SYGVKD. This CDR3 contains 14 residues. Trimming cost V 0 bases and J 3 bases, with 6 bases left between them.

The V and J genes are TRBV5-1 and TRBJ2-7, with D perhaps TRBD1 (5 bases). The germline V gene has CDR1 SGHRS and CDR2 YFSETQ. The CDR3 loop spans 13 amino acids. V was clipped by 5 bases and J by 7 bases, with 16 bases between them. CDR3 loop: CASRWQGLGEQYF. The CDR3 coding sequence is TGCGCCAGCAGGTGGCAGGGCTTAGGGGAGCAGTACTTC.

The J gene is TRBJ1-1, the V gene TRBV27, with a weak D call TRBD1 (5 bases). This CDR3 has 15 amino acids. CDR1 and CDR2 (germline): MNHEY, SMNVEV (reference sequence). The germline V and J ends were trimmed by 7 bases and 0 bases, with 15 bases remaining between them. Here the CDR3 DNA reads TGTGCCAGCATCCAAAGGGCGGGGGTGAACACTGAAGCTTTCTTT. Residues: CASIQRAGVNTEAFF.

The CDR3 nucleotides read TGTGCCAGCAGTTCGTTTTCTAACAGGGAAAGCTCCTACGAGCAGTACTTC. This encodes CASSSFSNRESSYEQYF. The chain is built from TRBV6-5 and TRBJ2-7; D might be TRBD1 (6 bases). CDR3 length: 17 residues. Trimming shortened V by 4 bases and J by 0 bases, and 19 bases separated the two germline ends. Germline CDR1 MNHEY, CDR2 SVGAGI.

This clonotype was seen ten or more times. This chain uses TRBV20-1 with TRBJ1-2, with D possibly being TRBD1 (5 bases). Per germline, CDR1 DFQATT and CDR2 SNEGSKA (reference sequence). V shed 7 bases and J shed 4 bases, with 16 bases lying between them. The length of the CDR3 is 13 residues. CDR3 loop: CSVSTGTPYGYTF. CDR3 in DNA: TGCAGTGTGTCGACCGGGACCCCCTATGGCTACACCTTC.

The V call is TRBV7-8, the J call TRBJ2-2; the D gene is possibly TRBD2 (6 bases). Trimming removed 1 base at V and 6 bases at J, with 6 bases between. Germline V lookup: CDR1 SGHVS, CDR2 FQNEAQ. CDR3 length equals 13 residues. The CDR3 region is CASSLGGAGELFF. The CDR3 DNA reads TGTGCCAGCAGCTTAGGGGGGGCCGGGGAGCTGTTTTTT. Together with reference TRBV7-8 and TRBJ2-2, the CDR3 gives the full variable domain: GAGVSQSPRYKVAKRGQDVALRCDPISGHVSLFWYQQALGQGPEFLTYFQNEAQLDKSGLPSDRFFAERPEGSVSTLKIQRTQQEDSAVYLCASSLGGAGELFFGEGSRLTVL.

This chain links TRBV7-8 with TRBJ1-2; no clear D gene. The CDR3 loop spans 15 amino acids. Trimming removed 6 bases from V and 4 bases from J, with 18 bases in between. The germline V gene has CDR1 SGHVS and CDR2 FQNEAQ. CDR3: CASRTTLTRGYGYTF. CDR3 bases: TGTGCCAGCAGGACGACTCTCACAAGAGGCTATGGCTACACCTTC.

V is TRBV11-3 and J is TRBJ2-6; D perhaps matches TRBD2 (5 bases). V was shortened by 6 bases and J by 0 bases, with 6 bases between the two germline ends. The CDR3 runs 14 residues. The germline V gene encodes CDR1 SGHNT and CDR2 YENEEA. Here the CDR3 reads CASRRGSGANVLTF. As DNA, the CDR3 is TGTGCCAGCAGACGGGGCTCTGGGGCCAACGTCCTGACTTTC.

This clonotype was detected once. The chain is built from TRBV20-1 and TRBJ2-5, with unresolved D. Germline CDR1 and CDR2: DFQATT and SNEGSKA (reference sequence). CDR3 length: 12 residues. Trimming took off 0 bases at V and 4 bases at J, with 6 bases between the two ends. The CDR3 protein is CSARDSSETQYF. The CDR3 DNA reads as TGCAGTGCTAGAGATTCGTCAGAGACCCAGTACTTC.

This clonotype was found a few times. CDR3 in amino acids: CATSPLTSPPSEAFF. The CDR3 nucleotides read TGTGCCACCAGCCCGTTGACTTCCCCCCCCTCCGAAGCTTTCTTT. The J gene is TRBJ1-1, the V gene TRBV15; D gene ambiguous. The CDR3 contains 15 residues. V was trimmed by 5 bases and J by 8 bases, leaving 21 bases between them. Germline V gene data show CDR1 as LNHNV and CDR2 as YYDKDF (reference sequence). Together with reference TRBV15 and TRBJ1-1, the CDR3 gives the full variable domain: DAMVIQNPRYQVTQFGKPVTLSCSQTLNHNVMYWYQQKSSQAPKLLFHYYDKDFNNEADTPDNFQSRRPNTSFCFLDIRSPGLGDTAMYLCATSPLTSPPSEAFFGQGTRLTVV.